These T cell receptor beta chains were read from a single sample in a study of T cells after yellow fever vaccination. TCRdb itself ran the 5' RACE reads through MiXCR, one entry per CDR3 protein. This sample yields just under 600,000 distinct CDR3 sequences, of which roughly 13% are seen a single time; over 12% belongs to the top ten. The input for sequencing was PBMCs, taken on the day of the yellow fever booster vaccination. Source of these receptors: a man aged 25-45 years who received the YFV17D yellow fever vaccine. The CDR3 runs from the conserved cysteine through the conserved F or W. A D gene is named only where the DNA matches it firmly. Part of the rows lack a size; the others show once, few, many or a class for expanded clones.

d_call j_call v_call clone_size cdr3_aa cdr3_nt
. TRBJ2-1 TRBV6-2/TRBV6-3 . CASSYLSPSYDNEQFF TGTGCCAGCAGTTACCTCAGCCCCTCTTATGACAATGAGCAGTTCTTC
TRBD1 TRBJ2-5 TRBV7-2 few CASSFHRGQETQYF TGTGCCAGCAGCTTCCACAGGGGACAAGAGACCCAGTACTTC
. TRBJ2-2 TRBV6-2/TRBV6-3 few CASSYRPANAGELFF TGTGCCAGCAGTTACAGACCGGCTAACGCCGGGGAGCTGTTTTTT
. TRBJ1-3 TRBV2 few CASRDSSGNTIYF TGTGCCAGCAGGGACAGCTCTGGAAACACCATATATTTT
TRBD2 TRBJ2-3 TRBV5-5 few CASSLGYGLVRSTDTQYF TGTGCCAGCAGCTTGGGGTATGGACTAGTACGATCCACAGATACGCAGTATTTT
TRBD2 TRBJ2-1 TRBV6-2/TRBV6-3 . CASRVRGGNEQFF TGTGCCAGCAGAGTGCGGGGGGGAAATGAGCAGTTCTTC
TRBD2 TRBJ2-1 TRBV20-1 few CSAPGDPAGASSYNEQFF TGCAGTGCCCCCGGGGACCCAGCGGGAGCGAGCTCCTACAATGAGCAGTTCTTC
. TRBJ2-7 TRBV6-4 . CASMMGEQYF TGTGCCAGCATGATGGGGGAGCAGTACTTC
. TRBJ2-7 TRBV5-1 . CASSMDLTYEQYF TGCGCCAGCAGCATGGACTTAACCTACGAGCAGTACTTC
TRBD2 TRBJ2-7 TRBV30 few CAWHLLAGGPSYEQYF TGTGCCTGGCATCTATTAGCGGGAGGGCCCTCCTACGAGCAGTACTTC
. TRBJ2-1 TRBV18 many CASSPPDLGEQFF TGTGCCAGCTCACCACCGGATCTAGGTGAGCAGTTCTTC